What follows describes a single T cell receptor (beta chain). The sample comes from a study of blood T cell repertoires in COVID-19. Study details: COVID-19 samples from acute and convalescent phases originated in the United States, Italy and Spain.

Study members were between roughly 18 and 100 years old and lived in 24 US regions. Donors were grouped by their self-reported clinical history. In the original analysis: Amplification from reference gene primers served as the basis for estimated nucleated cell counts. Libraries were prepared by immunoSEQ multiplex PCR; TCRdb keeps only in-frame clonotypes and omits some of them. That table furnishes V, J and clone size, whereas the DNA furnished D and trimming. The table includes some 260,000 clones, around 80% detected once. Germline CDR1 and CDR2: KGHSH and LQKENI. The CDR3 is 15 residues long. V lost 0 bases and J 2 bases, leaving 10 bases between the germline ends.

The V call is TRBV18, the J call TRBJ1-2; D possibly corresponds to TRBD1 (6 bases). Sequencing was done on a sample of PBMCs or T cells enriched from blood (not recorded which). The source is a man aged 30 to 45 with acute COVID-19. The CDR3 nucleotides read TGTGCCAGCTCACCACCGACAGGTTCAAACTATGGCTACACCTTC. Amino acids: CASSPPTGSNYGYTF.